This passage covers 3 T cell receptor beta chains from one sample sequenced in a study of blood T cell repertoires in COVID-19. The repertoire was sequenced with immunoSEQ multiplex PCR; TCRdb's copy has only in-frame clones and lacks some. Of a few hundred thousand clones in the sample, 85% to 90% are singletons; the top ten hold 2.4%. Sample: PBMCs or T cells enriched from blood (not recorded which). The receptors were gathered from a woman younger than 30 who had recovered from COVID-19.

The chain's CDR3 is CASSQDRGRLRQPQHF. DNA for the CDR3: TGCGCCAGCAGCCAAGACAGGGGGCGCTTGAGGCAGCCCCAGCATTTT. The J gene is TRBJ1-5, the V gene TRBV4-1; 8 positions match TRBD1. The CDR3 contains 16 residues. The V and J ends lost 0 bases and 7 bases, in that order; junction bases with no gene match: 8. Germline-derived CDR1 and CDR2 are MGHRA and YSYEKL.

This clone was seen just once. In nucleotides, the CDR3 is TGTGCCAGCAGGGGGGGACAGGGAGGAAACACTGAAGCTTTCTTT. Amino acid sequence: CASRGGQGGNTEAFF. The V and J genes are TRBV2 and TRBJ1-1; 9 nucleotides agree with TRBD1. Germline-derived CDR1 and CDR2 are SNHLY and FYNNEI. The CDR3 covers 15 residues. The V segment lost 6 bases and the J segment 2 bases; nucleotides outside the gene matches: 7.

J is TRBJ1-1 and V is TRBV28; D ambiguous. The CDR3 has 14 amino acids. Trimming removed 7 bases at V and 6 bases at J, with 18 bases between. CDR1 and CDR2 (germline): MDHEN, SYDVKM. The CDR3 DNA reads as TGTGCCAGCACCTCACGAGGAGGGAAGGCTGAAGCTTTCTTT. This translates into CASTSRGGKAEAFF.